Below are 19 T cell receptor beta chains sequenced from a single sample in a study of radiotherapy plus CTLA-4 blockade in lung cancer. Only in-frame clones appear in the TCRdb table, and some are missing; sequencing was by immunoSEQ multiplex PCR. The sample holds 84,000 or so clones; under 85% are singletons and the top ten take about 15%. Sequences were derived from peripheral blood, sampled from a patient treated with radiotherapy plus ipilimumab. The receptors stem from a human donor with non-small cell lung cancer that progressed on radiotherapy plus ipilimumab.

The rearrangement joins TRBV7-2 to TRBJ2-1; D might be TRBD2 (7 bases). Per the germline V gene, CDR1 is SGHTA and CDR2 is FQGNSA. The CDR3 covers 16 residues. V was trimmed by 0 bases and J by 7 bases, leaving 16 bases between them. CDR3 loop: CASSLAGGGAFNEQFF. As DNA, the CDR3 is TGTGCCAGCAGCTTAGCAGGGGGAGGGGCTTTTAATGAGCAGTTCTTC.

The V and J genes are TRBV5-1 and TRBJ1-1, with unresolved D. Germline V gene data show CDR1 as SGHRS and CDR2 as YFSETQ. The CDR3 extends over 14 amino acids. V was cut by 0 bases and J by 2 bases, with 8 bases left in between. As DNA, the CDR3 is TGCGCCAGCAGCTTGGAATGGGATAACACTGAAGCTTTCTTT. Protein sequence: CASSLEWDNTEAFF.

The chain is built from TRBV5-1 and TRBJ1-4; D not resolved. V shed 0 bases and J shed 4 bases, with 4 bases lying between them. The CDR3 sequence is 13 residues long. Per germline, CDR1 SGHRS and CDR2 YFSETQ. The CDR3 loop reads CASSLGNNEKLFF. CDR3 DNA: TGCGCCAGCAGCTTGGGAAATAATGAAAAACTGTTTTTT.

This clone was seen only a few times. The chain combines TRBV18 with TRBJ1-6; 7 positions match TRBD1. The J segment lost 13 bases and the V segment lost 4 bases, leaving 10 bases of the junction unmatched. This CDR3 is 14 amino acids long. The germline V gene has CDR1 KGHSH and CDR2 LQKENI. Written as DNA, the CDR3 is TGTGCCAGCTCACAAACAGGGGACCTAATCCCCCTCCACTTT. As protein: CASSQTGDLIPLHF. Filled out from reference TRBV18 and TRBJ1-6, the complete variable domain reads NAGVMQNPRHLVRRRGQEARLRCSPMKGHSHVYWYRQLPEEGLKFMVYLQKENIIDESGMPKERFSAEFPKEGPSILRIQQVVRGDSAAYFCASSQTGDLIPLHFGNGTRLTVT.

V is TRBV10-3 and J is TRBJ2-2; 7 bases fit TRBD2. There are 16 residues in the CDR3. J was trimmed by 4 bases and V by 2 bases; bases with no gene match: 7. Germline V gene sequence: CDR1 ENHRY, CDR2 SYGVKD. CDR3 amino acids: CAISEAPGLLTGELFF. As DNA, the CDR3 is TGTGCCATCAGTGAGGCCCCGGGACTACTCACCGGGGAGCTGTTTTTT.

This chain links TRBV7-2 with TRBJ2-5; TRBD2 matches at 11 bases. J gave up 4 bases and V 3 bases, and 4 bases lay outside the gene matches. CDR3 size: 15 residues. Germline CDR1 is SGHTA and CDR2 is FQGNSA. The CDR3 sequence: CASSFTSGRGETQYF. The CDR3 DNA is TGTGCCAGCAGCTTTACTAGCGGGAGAGGAGAGACCCAGTACTTC. The full variable domain, its missing parts supplied by reference TRBV7-2 and TRBJ2-5, is GAGVSQSPSNKVTEKGKDVELRCDPISGHTALYWYRQSLGQGLEFLIYFQGNSAPDKSGLPSDRFSAERTGGSVSTLTIQRTQQEDSAVYLCASSFTSGRGETQYFGPGTRLLVL.

V usage is TRBV5-1 and J usage is TRBJ2-7; tentatively, D is TRBD1 (6 bases). Trimming took 4 bases from V and 3 from J, leaving 17 bases between them. The CDR3 contains 15 residues. Germline values: CDR1 SGHRS, CDR2 YFSETQ. The CDR3 DNA reads TGCGCCAGCAGCGTCACCGGGACACCCCGCTACGAGCAGTACTTC. Amino acid sequence: CASSVTGTPRYEQYF.

The J gene is TRBJ2-5, the V gene TRBV28, with 12 bases aligning to TRBD2. Germline V gives CDR1 MDHEN, CDR2 SYDVKM. V was pared by 5 bases and J by 5 bases, with 9 bases of the junction left unmatched. CDR3 length: 16 residues. CDR3 coding DNA: TGTGCCAGCAGTCCAACTAGCGGGGGGTCAGAGGAGACCCAGTACTTC. Translating gives CASSPTSGGSEETQYF.

The genes are TRBV15 and TRBJ2-1; D perhaps matches TRBD1 (9 bases). The germline CDR1 and CDR2 sequences are LNHNV and YYDKDF (reference sequence). The CDR3 contains 16 residues. The V and J ends lost 0 bases and 10 bases respectively, with 19 bases between them. CDR3 nucleotides: TGTGCCACCAGCAGAGACGGGGGACAGGGACTAGGAGAGCAGTTCTTC. This sequence encodes CATSRDGGQGLGEQFF. Complete variable domain (other parts from reference TRBV15 and TRBJ2-1): DAMVIQNPRYQVTQFGKPVTLSCSQTLNHNVMYWYQQKSSQAPKLLFHYYDKDFNNEADTPDNFQSRRPNTSFCFLDIRSPGLGDTAMYLCATSRDGGQGLGEQFFGPGTRLTVL.

The chain is built from TRBV4-2 and TRBJ1-3, with D uncertain. V lost 0 bases to trimming and J lost 4 bases, with 7 bases between them. Germline V gene data show CDR1 as LGHNA and CDR2 as YNFKEQ. The CDR3 length is 14 residues. The CDR3: CASSQELRGNTIYF. As DNA, the CDR3 is TGTGCCAGCAGCCAAGAGTTAAGGGGAAACACCATATATTTT.

This chain links TRBV4-3 with TRBJ1-2, with TRBD1 matching 8 bases. The CDR3 spans 15 residues. Trimming took 5 bases from V and 1 from J; bases not matched to a gene: 6. Germline V gene data show CDR1 as LGHNA and CDR2 as YSLEER. CDR3 in DNA: TGCGCCAGCAGCGCACAGGACAGGGTTAACTATGGCTACACCTTC. It specifies CASSAQDRVNYGYTF.

The V and J genes are TRBV28 and TRBJ2-2; the D gene could be TRBD1 or TRBD2 (6 bases each). V shed 5 bases and J shed 4 bases, with 17 bases lying between them. The CDR3 runs to 16 residues. CDR1 and CDR2 from the germline V gene are MDHEN and SYDVKM. CDR3 nucleotides: TGTGCCAGCAGTCCCACGGGGGCAGGGGCCACCGGGGAGCTGTTTTTT. Translation gives CASSPTGAGATGELFF.

This clone was counted once. The chain carries TRBV4-3 and TRBJ2-1, with 7 bases fitting TRBD2. V shed 6 bases, J shed 7 bases, and the junction held 21 bases outside the gene matches. Germline loops: CDR1 LGHNA, CDR2 YSLEER. The CDR3 sequence is 18 residues long. In DNA, the CDR3 is TGCGCCAGCAGACATCTCTATCTAGCGGACCCATCTAGGAATGAGCAGTTCTTC. Protein product: CASRHLYLADPSRNEQFF.

This chain joins TRBV6-5 and TRBJ1-1, with D possibly TRBD1 on 5 matching bases. Germline lookup yields CDR1 MNHEY and CDR2 SVGAGI. This CDR3 spans 11 amino acids. V gave up 8 bases and J gave up 2 bases, with 6 bases separating them. CDR3 in amino acids: CASGGNTEAFF. CDR3 nucleotide sequence: TGTGCCAGCGGGGGAAACACTGAAGCTTTCTTT.

This chain links TRBV18 with TRBJ1-5; D unresolved. The V gene's germline CDR1 is KGHSH and CDR2 LQKENI. The V end was cut by 3 bases, the J end by 0 bases, with 3 bases between. The CDR3 consists of 13 residues. This CDR3 is CASSPYSNQPQHF. CDR3 coding DNA: TGTGCCAGCTCACCTTATAGCAATCAGCCCCAGCATTTT.

V gene TRBV23-1 combines with J gene TRBJ1-3; no clear D gene. TRBV23-1 is classed as an ORF, of uncertain function. The CDR3 sequence is 14 residues long. Between the trimmed V and J ends, which lost 4 bases and 0 bases, there was a span of 7 bases. In DNA, the CDR3 is TGCGCCAGCAGTCGGGATGCCTCTGGAAACACCATATATTTT. Amino acid sequence: CASSRDASGNTIYF.

V and J are TRBV28 and TRBJ1-6; 8 positions agree with TRBD1. V was clipped by 3 bases and J by 8 bases; unmatched bases: 6. CDR1 and CDR2 (germline): MDHEN, SYDVKM. This CDR3 is 15 amino acids long. This CDR3 is CASSLEGQAYSPLHF. The CDR3 DNA sequence: TGTGCCAGCAGTTTGGAGGGACAGGCATATTCACCCCTCCACTTT.

This chain joins TRBV4-3 and TRBJ2-7; no firm D call. Germline CDR1 is LGHNA and CDR2 is YSLEER. This CDR3 has 13 residues. The V end lost 1 base, the J end lost 2 bases, and 6 bases lay between the germline ends. CDR3 bases: TGCGCCAGCAGCCAAGGAGGAGCCTACGAGCAGTACTTC. It codes for CASSQGGAYEQYF.

Points on this clone: It is likely a read error: a sequence one base away is far more abundant. This sample includes further DNA sequences coding for the same CDR3. The V gene is TRBV5-6, the J gene TRBJ2-7, with 11 bases identical to TRBD1. This CDR3 is 15 amino acids long. V was clipped by 2 bases and J by 1 base; unmatched bases: 2. Germline CDR1 is SGHDT and CDR2 is YYEEEE. The CDR3 region has the DNA TGTGCCAGCAGCTTCGGACAGGGGGCATCCTACGAGCAGTACTTC. This translates into CASSFGQGASYEQYF.